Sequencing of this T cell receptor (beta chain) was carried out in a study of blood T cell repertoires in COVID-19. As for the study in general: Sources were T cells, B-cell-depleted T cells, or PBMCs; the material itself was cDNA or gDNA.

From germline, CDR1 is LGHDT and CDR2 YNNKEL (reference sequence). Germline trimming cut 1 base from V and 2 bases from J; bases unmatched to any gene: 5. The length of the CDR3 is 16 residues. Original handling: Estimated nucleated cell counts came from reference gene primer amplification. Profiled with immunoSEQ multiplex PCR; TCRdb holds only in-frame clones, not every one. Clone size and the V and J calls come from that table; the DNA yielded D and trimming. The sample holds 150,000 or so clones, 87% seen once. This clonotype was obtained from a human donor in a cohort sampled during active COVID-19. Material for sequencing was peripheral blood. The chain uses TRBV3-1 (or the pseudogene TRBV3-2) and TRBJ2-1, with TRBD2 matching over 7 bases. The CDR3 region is CASSQVPSGAYNEQFF. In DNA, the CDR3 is TGTGCCAGCAGCCAAGTTCCCAGCGGGGCCTACAATGAGCAGTTCTTC.